The clone carrying this TCR beta chain was counted at least ten times. Its antigen remains unknown. The source of the sample is a study of CD8+CD57+ T cells in acquired aplastic anemia. Looking at the study overall: An average of 3.2 ug of DNA was obtained from sorted CD4+ and CD8+ cells.

Profiling of TCR beta VDJ combinations and CDR3 sequences used genomic DNA as template. Via MiXCR, TCRdb re-called the reads, giving one row per CDR3 protein. This table holds 400,000 to 600,000 distinct CDR3 sequences, around 30% found once. General study findings and limits: It was found that 25 to 35 CD8+ CDR3 sequences were shared between patients and controls. Controls did not differ significantly from patients in CD8+ Simpson's diversity.

The CDR3 has 15 amino acids. V was cut by 3 bases and J by 0 bases, with 11 bases left in between. Germline CDR1 LNHDA, CDR2 SQIVND (reference sequence). Only patients with CD8+CD57+ cell expansion on flow cytometry were chosen for sequencing. Patients had received no therapy at the time of blood sampling. The TCR sequence derives from a human donor with aplastic anemia. V and J are TRBV19 and TRBJ2-5, with D tentatively TRBD1 (6 bases). The sample consisted of sorted CD4+, CD8+, or CD8+CD57+ T cells (not recorded which) from PBMCs. Here the CDR3 DNA reads TGTGCCAGTAGTATTTGGGACACCAACCAAGAGACCCAGTACTTC. It is translated as CASSIWDTNQETQYF.